The subject of this entry is one T cell receptor beta chain. This sample is drawn from a study of blood T cell repertoires in COVID-19. CDR1 is SGDLS, CDR2 YYNGEE, per germline. The V end was cut by 3 bases, the J end by 8 bases, with 30 bases between. CDR3 length: 19 amino acids. TCRdb keeps only in-frame clones here, not all; method: immunoSEQ multiplex PCR. The sample consists of approximately 350,000 clones, about 88% of them appearing once. Sequencing used peripheral blood. The rearrangement uses TRBV9 and TRBJ2-1; tentative D call: TRBD1 (6 bases). The receptor's source is an older woman with COVID-19, enrolled during active disease. CDR3 loop: CASSEKTGRGTFVQDEQFF. CDR3 nucleotide sequence: TGTGCCAGCAGCGAGAAAACAGGGAGAGGCACGTTCGTCCAAGATGAGCAGTTCTTC.